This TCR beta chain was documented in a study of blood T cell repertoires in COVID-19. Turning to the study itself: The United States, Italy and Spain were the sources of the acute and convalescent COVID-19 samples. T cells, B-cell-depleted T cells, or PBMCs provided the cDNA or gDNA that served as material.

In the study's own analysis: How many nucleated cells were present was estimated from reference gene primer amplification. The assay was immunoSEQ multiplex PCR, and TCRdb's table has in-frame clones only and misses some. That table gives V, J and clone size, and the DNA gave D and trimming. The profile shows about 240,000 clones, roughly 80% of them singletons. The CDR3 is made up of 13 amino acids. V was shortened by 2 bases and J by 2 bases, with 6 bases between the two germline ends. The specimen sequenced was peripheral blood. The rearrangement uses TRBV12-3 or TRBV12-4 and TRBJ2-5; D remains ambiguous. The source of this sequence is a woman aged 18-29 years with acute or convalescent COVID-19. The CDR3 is CASSLWQQETQYF. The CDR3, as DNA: TGTGCCAGCAGTTTATGGCAGCAAGAGACCCAGTACTTC.